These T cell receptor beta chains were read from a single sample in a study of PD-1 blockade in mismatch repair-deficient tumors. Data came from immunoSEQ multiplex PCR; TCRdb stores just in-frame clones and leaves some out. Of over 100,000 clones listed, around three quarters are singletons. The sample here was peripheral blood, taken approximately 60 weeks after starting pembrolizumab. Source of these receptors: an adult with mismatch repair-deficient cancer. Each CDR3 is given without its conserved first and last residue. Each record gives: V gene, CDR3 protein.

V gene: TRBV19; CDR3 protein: ASSIGSGIGNEQF
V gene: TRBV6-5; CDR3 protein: ASSTGESSYEQY
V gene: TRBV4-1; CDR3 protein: ASSRGLTTGELF
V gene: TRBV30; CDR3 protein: AWRKAGVSNTGELF
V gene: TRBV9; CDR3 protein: ASSLGLAGSSYEQY
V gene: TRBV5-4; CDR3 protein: ASRDRVNYGYT
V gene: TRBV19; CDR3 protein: ASSGIPRHYGYT
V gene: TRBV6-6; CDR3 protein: ASGLNGRTEAF
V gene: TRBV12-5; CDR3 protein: ASASPGQGLRQPQH
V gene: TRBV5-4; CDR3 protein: ASSTTGTSGSMADTQY
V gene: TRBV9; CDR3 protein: ASSTMLGTGYGYT
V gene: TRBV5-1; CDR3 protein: ASSSGDSLYNEQF
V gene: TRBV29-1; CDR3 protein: SGNQGFADTQY
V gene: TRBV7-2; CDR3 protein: ASSLMTGGTNEKLF
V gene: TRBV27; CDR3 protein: ASSSNTGVGNQPQH
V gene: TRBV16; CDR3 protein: ASSRPVTSDEQY
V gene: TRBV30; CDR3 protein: AWSVLGGTEAF
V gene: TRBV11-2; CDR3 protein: ASSLGGNYGYT
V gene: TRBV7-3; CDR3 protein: ASSLRGRALQETQY
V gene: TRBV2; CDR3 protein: ASLRPGLAGGGDEQY
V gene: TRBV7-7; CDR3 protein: ASSLVGPSGPDEQF
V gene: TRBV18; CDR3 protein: ASSPLRSPETQY
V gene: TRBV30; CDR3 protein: AWSVGGDTEAF
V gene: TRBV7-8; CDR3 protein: ASSLSVGELF
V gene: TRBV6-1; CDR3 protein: ASSERPNEKLF
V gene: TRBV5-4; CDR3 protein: ASSLGSIRGYGYT
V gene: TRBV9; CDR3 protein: ASSDYRGLSYNEQF
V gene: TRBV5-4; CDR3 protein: ASSVGGGELF
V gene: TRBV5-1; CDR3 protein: ASSLGDTAYGYT